The clone carrying this T cell receptor beta chain was seen just once. As yet, its antigen is unknown. This sample is part of a study of shared clonotypes between healthy human individuals. Study in general: Serving as donors were two women and a few men, whose ages spanned 18 to 49.

This CDR3 spans 15 amino acids. Germline V gives CDR1 MNHEY, CDR2 SVGAGI. V was shortened by 0 bases and J by 7 bases, with 10 bases between the two germline ends. The data were produced by immunoSEQ multiplex PCR, yet TCRdb's version contains in-frame clones alone and is incomplete. The sample yields hundreds of thousands of clones, approximately 97% seen once. There were only Caucasian adults among the donors, and all lived in Nashville, Tennessee. General study results and limits: The authors sampled blood alone, and tissue repertoires likely differ. Rarefaction curves obtained for sorted subsets showed sequencing incomplete despite large depth.

The TCR sequence derives from a woman in her thirties in good health. The sequenced sample was naive CD4+ T cells sorted from blood. Subset here: CD45RA+ positively selected. The chain uses TRBV6-5 and TRBJ1-6; unclear D gene. CDR3 protein: CASSYSGVRNSPLHF. The CDR3 region has the DNA TGTGCCAGCAGTTACTCTGGGGTGCGCAATTCACCCCTCCACTTT.